This is a list of T cell receptor beta chains from one sample in a study of metastatic and nonmetastatic thyroid tumors. TCRdb re-called clones via MiXCR from the PCR reads. Of tens of thousands of clones detected, 10% to 15% appear once; the ten largest clones hold about 11%. The sample was blood. These receptor sequences come from a female donor with papillary thyroid cancer or a benign thyroid nodule (not recorded which). Some clones in this sample may be carry-over from other donors' samples. CDR3s include the opening cysteine and the closing phenylalanine or tryptophan. Fields, in order: V gene, J gene, D gene, clone size, CDR3 protein, CDR3 DNA. D genes are given only for firm matches. The size field reads once, few, many, or a class for an expanded clone.

TRBV28	TRBJ2-7	TRBD1	many	CASSSSGGAPYEQYF	TGTGCCAGCAGTTCCTCAGGGGGCGCTCCCTACGAGCAGTACTTC
TRBV5-6	TRBJ2-4	TRBD1	few	CAAMRGTGYIQYF	TGTGCCGCAATGCGGGGGACAGGGTACATTCAGTACTTC
TRBV2	TRBJ2-1	NA	many	CASSSESDNEQFF	TGTGCCAGCAGTAGCGAATCCGACAATGAGCAGTTCTTC
TRBV4-3	TRBJ1-1	NA	many	CASSQVYDTEAFF	TGCGCCAGCAGCCAAGTTTACGACACTGAAGCTTTCTTT
TRBV6-5	TRBJ2-1	NA	many	CASSYVSLGEVEQFF	TGTGCCAGCAGTTACGTCTCACTAGGGGAAGTTGAGCAGTTCTTC
TRBV12-3/TRBV12-4	TRBJ1-1	NA	many	CASSPTTQNTEAFF	TGTGCCAGCAGCCCCACGACCCAGAACACTGAAGCTTTCTTT
TRBV27	TRBJ2-7	NA	many	CASNVQGGLGYEQYF	TGTGCCAGCAATGTACAGGGAGGTCTGGGATACGAGCAGTACTTC
TRBV20-1	TRBJ2-7	NA	many	CSARDLPVQYF	TGCAGTGCTAGAGATCTTCCGGTTCAGTACTTC
TRBV28	TRBJ2-1	NA	many	CASSRGVAPDEQFF	TGTGCCAGCAGCCGGGGAGTAGCGCCAGATGAGCAGTTCTTC
TRBV5-1	TRBJ1-4	TRBD1	many	CASSRTGTGGPTNEKLFF	TGCGCCAGCAGCCGAACCGGGACAGGGGGCCCAACTAATGAAAAACTGTTTTTT
TRBV7-9	TRBJ2-1	TRBD2	many	CASSLSSGRAFAIYEQFF	TGTGCCAGCAGCTTAAGTAGCGGGAGGGCCTTTGCAATTTATGAGCAGTTCTTC
TRBV6-1	TRBJ1-2	NA	many	CASSPTLYGYTF	TGTGCCAGCAGTCCCACCTTGTATGGCTACACCTTC
TRBV7-2	TRBJ2-7	NA	few	CASSLSSSHEQYF	TGTGCCAGCAGCTTAAGCTCCTCCCACGAGCAGTACTTC
TRBV13	TRBJ2-1	NA	many	CASSLGAGRNNEQFF	TGTGCCAGCAGCTTAGGGGCAGGCCGAAACAATGAGCAGTTCTTC